The next 26 T cell receptor beta chains were all read from a single sample in a study of cytomegalovirus exposure and HLA in healthy donors. PCR amplification relied on 60 Vbeta primers (plus 13 Jbeta primers). Using immunoSEQ multiplex PCR, the repertoire was profiled, and TCRdb retains in-frame clones only, with some absent. The sample lists 60,000 to 85,000 clones; around 78% were seen once. The sequenced sample was PBMCs. The receptors derive from a middle-aged man in good health and CMV-seronegative.

The V and J genes are TRBV5-6 and TRBJ2-7; TRBD2 agrees at 9 bases. V dropped 1 base and J dropped 2; count of bases not matched to a gene: 4. From germline, CDR1 is SGHDT and CDR2 YYEEEE. CDR3 length: 15 amino acids. CDR3 region: CASSLLAGDTYEQYF. The CDR3 DNA sequence: TGTGCCAGCAGCTTGTTAGCGGGGGACACCTACGAGCAGTACTTC.

The chain's CDR3 is CASSQTGTGVDGELFF. The DNA of the CDR3 is TGCGCCAGCAGCCAGACCGGGACAGGGGTAGACGGGGAGCTGTTTTTT. This chain joins TRBV5-1 and TRBJ2-2; TRBD1 matches at 10 bases. Trimming cost V 4 bases and J 7 bases; bases outside gene matches: 10. Germline assignment: CDR1 SGHRS and CDR2 YFSETQ. This CDR3 has 16 residues.

The gene calls are TRBV27 and TRBJ2-6, with a tentative D call TRBD1 (7 bases). Per germline, CDR1 MNHEY and CDR2 SMNVEV (reference sequence). The CDR3 length is 16 residues. V was pared by 7 bases and J by 4 bases, with 17 bases between. This CDR3 is CASKPAGGSGANVLTF. CDR3 coding DNA: TGTGCCAGCAAACCGGCAGGGGGGTCGGGGGCCAACGTCCTGACTTTC.

The J gene is TRBJ2-5, the V gene TRBV7-2, with D perhaps matching TRBD1 (6 bases). In germline, CDR1 is SGHTA, CDR2 FQGNSA. This CDR3 spans 16 amino acids. V was trimmed by 5 bases and J by 5 bases, leaving 21 bases between them. In DNA, the CDR3 is TGTGCCAGCAGCGCTACCGGGACACAAAGGCGGGAGACCCAGTACTTC. The encoded protein is CASSATGTQRRETQYF.

The rearrangement joins TRBV15 to TRBJ2-7, with D hard to call. Trimming removed 0 bases from V and 3 bases from J, with 6 bases in between. This CDR3 is built from 13 residues. CDR1 LNHNV and CDR2 YYDKDF come from the germline V gene (reference sequence). The CDR3 protein is CATSRDILYEQYF. In nucleotides, the CDR3 is TGTGCCACCAGCAGAGATATCCTCTACGAGCAGTACTTC.

The chain couples TRBV9 to TRBJ2-3; TRBD2 matches 8 bases. The CDR3 spans 14 residues. V gave up 1 base and J gave up 5 bases; unmatched junction bases: 3. Germline V gene lookup returns CDR1 SGDLS and CDR2 YYNGEE. DNA of the CDR3: TGTGCCAGCAGCGTACGGGGGGGGAAAGATACGCAGTATTTT. Translation: CASSVRGGKDTQYF.

This clone was seen a few times. The genes are TRBV29-1 and TRBJ2-5; 7 positions match TRBD1. There are 12 residues in the CDR3. CDR1 is SQVTM and CDR2 is ANQGSEA in the germline V gene. CDR3 sequence (DNA): TGCAGAGCCCCGGGACAGCAAGAGACCCAGTACTTC. This codes for CRAPGQQETQYF. The whole variable domain, filled in from reference TRBV29-1 and TRBJ2-5, reads SAVISQKPSRDICQRGTSLTIQCQVDSQVTMMFWYRQQPGQSLTLIATANQGSEATYESGFVIDKFPISRPNLTFSTLTVSNMSPEDSSIYLCRAPGQQETQYFGPGTRLLVL.

This clone was seen a few times. The chain employs TRBV15 and TRBJ1-4, with 7 bases matching TRBD1. The J segment lost 3 bases and the V segment lost 3 bases, leaving 7 bases of the junction unmatched. The CDR3 contains 16 residues. Germline V gene lookup returns CDR1 LNHNV and CDR2 YYDKDF (reference sequence). CDR3 loop: CATSRQKGAANEKLFF. In DNA form, the CDR3 reads TGTGCCACCAGCAGGCAAAAGGGGGCGGCTAATGAAAAACTGTTTTTT.

This clone was seen only a few times. The gene calls are TRBV18 and TRBJ1-5; D perhaps matches TRBD1 (6 bases). Trimming took 3 bases from V and 4 from J, leaving 16 bases between them. This CDR3 contains 16 residues. The germline gives CDR1 KGHSH, CDR2 LQKENI. The CDR3 region is CASSPRLITGNQPQHF. CDR3 in DNA: TGTGCCAGCTCACCCCGATTAATTACAGGGAATCAGCCCCAGCATTTT.

The rearrangement links TRBV28 to TRBJ2-5, with D perhaps TRBD2 (7 bases). The CDR3 sequence is 15 residues long. Trimming shortened V by 7 bases and J by 3 bases, and 18 bases separated the two germline ends. Germline V gene data show CDR1 as MDHEN and CDR2 as SYDVKM. This chain's CDR3 is CASTRGDTRKETQYF. CDR3 bases: TGTGCCAGCACCCGGGGGGACACCAGGAAAGAGACCCAGTACTTC.

This rearrangement joins TRBV28 to TRBJ1-1; D is undetermined. Germline assignment: CDR1 MDHEN and CDR2 SYDVKM. Trimming shortened V by 5 bases and J by 5 bases, and 21 bases separated the two germline ends. The CDR3 covers 16 residues. As DNA, the CDR3 is TGTGCCAGCAGTCAACCTTCGGTTGGAGGGAAAACTGAAGCTTTCTTT. Translated, it gives CASSQPSVGGKTEAFF.

The V call is TRBV19, the J call TRBJ1-2; 7 bases are shared with TRBD1. Germline V gives CDR1 LNHDA, CDR2 SQIVND (reference sequence). V dropped 4 bases and J dropped 7; count of bases not matched to a gene: 12. This CDR3 contains 15 residues. The CDR3 region is CASSRPGTAKFGYTF. As DNA, the CDR3 is TGTGCCAGTAGTAGGCCCGGGACAGCAAAATTTGGCTACACCTTC. The full variable domain, its missing parts supplied by reference TRBV19 and TRBJ1-2, is DGGITQSPKYLFRKEGQNVTLSCEQNLNHDAMYWYRQDPGQGLRLIYYSQIVNDFQKGDIAEGYSVSREKKESFPLTVTSAQKNPTAFYLCASSRPGTAKFGYTFGSGTRLTVV.

This clone was counted only a few times. Here the CDR3 reads CASSLEQYTGNTIYF. The CDR3 bases are TGTGCCAGCAGCTTAGAACAGTATACTGGAAACACCATATATTTT. The V and J genes are TRBV11-2 and TRBJ1-3, with unresolved D. The length of the CDR3 is 15 residues. Trimming took off 0 bases at V and 2 bases at J, with 8 bases between the two ends. In germline, CDR1 is SGHAT, CDR2 FQNNGV.

This chain uses TRBV6-5 with TRBJ2-7; 8 bases map to TRBD1. This CDR3 contains 16 residues. Germline CDR1 and CDR2: MNHEY and SVGAGI. The junction had 6 bases not matched to a gene; V was cut back by 2 bases and J by 0 bases. The CDR3 here is CASSYGPGTGSYEQYF. For the CDR3, the DNA is TGTGCCAGCAGTTACGGGCCCGGGACAGGCTCCTACGAGCAGTACTTC.

The chain couples TRBV30 to TRBJ1-5; D perhaps matches TRBD1 (6 bases). The CDR3 is 16 amino acids. Trimming stripped 1 base from V and 2 bases from J, with 15 bases between. CDR1 is GTSNPN and CDR2 is SVGIG in the germline V gene (reference sequence). CDR3 loop: CAWSGSRGAGNQPQHF. The CDR3 DNA sequence: TGTGCCTGGAGTGGTAGCAGGGGTGCGGGCAATCAGCCCCAGCATTTT.

This chain connects TRBV5-6 to TRBJ1-1, with D possibly matching TRBD1 (5 bases). The length of the CDR3 is 15 residues. V dropped 3 bases and J dropped 1 base, with 13 bases sitting between them. Looked up from germline, CDR1 is SGHDT and CDR2 is YYEEEE. The CDR3 DNA is TGTGCCAGCAGCTGGGGTCCGACAGCGAACACTGAAGCTTTCTTT. Translation: CASSWGPTANTEAFF.

The chain employs TRBV7-8 and TRBJ2-6; TRBD1 aligns across 10 bases. V was pared by 5 bases and J by 2 bases, with 3 bases of the junction left unmatched. The CDR3 consists of 16 residues. The germline CDR1 and CDR2 sequences are SGHVS and FQNEAQ. The CDR3 DNA is TGTGCCAGCAGCACGACAGGGGGCGCTGGGGCCAACGTCCTGACTTTC. It encodes CASSTTGGAGANVLTF.

The chain uses TRBV19 and TRBJ2-1, with a tentative D call TRBD2 (5 bases). The germline gives CDR1 LNHDA, CDR2 SQIVND (reference sequence). There are 13 residues in the CDR3. V was shortened by 6 bases and J by 5 bases, with 11 bases between the two germline ends. The CDR3 DNA follows: TGTGCCAGTAGATCCGGGGAAAACAATGAGCAGTTCTTC. Residues: CASRSGENNEQFF.

The chain uses TRBV28 and TRBJ2-5; 9 bases align to TRBD1. Trimming took 8 bases from V and 2 from J; bases not matched to a gene: 9. CDR3 length equals 15 residues. CDR1 and CDR2 from the germline V gene are MDHEN and SYDVKM. CDR3 in DNA: TGTGCCAGCCTCGATCTACAGGGGGCGCAAGAGACCCAGTACTTC. Translating it yields CASLDLQGAQETQYF.

This clone is medium-sized by share. V is TRBV19 and J is TRBJ1-1; the D is unclear. Germline V gene data show CDR1 as LNHDA and CDR2 as SQIVND (reference sequence). Trimming stripped 4 bases from V and 1 base from J, with 4 bases between. The CDR3 runs to 12 residues. The CDR3 protein is CASSTGNTEAFF. The DNA of the CDR3 is TGTGCCAGTAGTACAGGGAACACTGAAGCTTTCTTT.

V and J are TRBV5-1 and TRBJ2-5, with a weak D call TRBD2 (7 bases). V dropped 4 bases and J dropped 4 bases, with 11 bases sitting between them. Germline CDR1 is SGHRS and CDR2 is YFSETQ. This CDR3 region has 13 residues. The CDR3 sequence is CASSPRGGETQYF. The CDR3 DNA is TGCGCCAGCAGCCCGAGGGGGGGAGAGACCCAGTACTTC.

The chain joins TRBV30 to TRBJ2-5, with 9 positions matching TRBD1. The germline V gene encodes CDR1 GTSNPN and CDR2 SVGIG (reference sequence). Trimming at V came to 7 bases and at J to 5 bases, leaving 11 bases not matched to a gene. The CDR3 covers 14 residues. The chain's CDR3 is CASQQGALAETQYF. CDR3 nucleotides: TGTGCCTCACAACAGGGGGCGTTAGCGGAGACCCAGTACTTC.

The chain is built from TRBV10-3 and TRBJ2-1, with D perhaps TRBD1 (5 bases). Germline assignment: CDR1 ENHRY and CDR2 SYGVKD. Trimming left V 3 bases short and J 4 bases short, with 13 bases between. The CDR3 is 15 residues long. CDR3 in amino acids: CAISENEKGYNEQFF. CDR3 nucleotide sequence: TGTGCCATCAGTGAAAATGAAAAGGGGTACAATGAGCAGTTCTTC.

The chain has TRBV11-2 and TRBJ2-3; the D is unclear. The CDR3 is made up of 14 amino acids. V was clipped by 5 bases and J by 6 bases, with 15 bases between them. CDR1 is SGHAT and CDR2 is FQNNGV in the germline V gene. CDR3 bases: TGTGCCAGCAGCCCACAATGGCAGATGGATACGCAGTATTTT. Its protein is CASSPQWQMDTQYF.

The chain is built from TRBV2 and TRBJ2-3; the match to TRBD2 covers 12 bases. V was clipped by 6 bases and J by 0 bases; unmatched bases: 7. The CDR3 sequence is 17 residues long. In germline, CDR1 is SNHLY, CDR2 FYNNEI. The CDR3 protein is CASRRLAGVDSTDTQYF. CDR3 DNA: TGTGCCAGCAGGAGACTAGCGGGAGTGGACAGCACAGATACGCAGTATTTT. Looking up the rest from reference TRBV2 and TRBJ2-3 gives the full variable domain: EPEVTQTPSHQVTQMGQEVILRCVPISNHLYFYWYRQILGQKVEFLVSFYNNEISEKSEIFDDQFSVERPDGSNFTLKIRSTKLEDSAMYFCASRRLAGVDSTDTQYFGPGTRLTVL.

This clone appeared a single time. The chain couples TRBV4-2 to TRBJ1-3, with 9 bases that match TRBD1. The CDR3 has 16 amino acids. Germline V CDR1 and CDR2: LGHNA, YNFKEQ. J was trimmed by 0 bases and V by 3 bases; bases with no gene match: 3. Here the CDR3 DNA reads TGTGCCAGCAGCCAGGAGGACAGGGGCTCTGGAAACACCATATATTTT. Translated: CASSQEDRGSGNTIYF.